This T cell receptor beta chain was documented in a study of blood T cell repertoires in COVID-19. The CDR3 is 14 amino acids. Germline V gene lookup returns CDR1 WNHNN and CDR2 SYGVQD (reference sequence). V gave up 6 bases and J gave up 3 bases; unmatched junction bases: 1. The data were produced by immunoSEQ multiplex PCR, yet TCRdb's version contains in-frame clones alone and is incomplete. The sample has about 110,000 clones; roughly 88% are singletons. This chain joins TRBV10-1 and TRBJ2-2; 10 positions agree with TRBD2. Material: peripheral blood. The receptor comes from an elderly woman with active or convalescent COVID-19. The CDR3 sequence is CASSGTSDTGELFF. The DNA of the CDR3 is TGCGCCAGCAGCGGGACTAGCGACACCGGGGAGCTGTTTTTT.